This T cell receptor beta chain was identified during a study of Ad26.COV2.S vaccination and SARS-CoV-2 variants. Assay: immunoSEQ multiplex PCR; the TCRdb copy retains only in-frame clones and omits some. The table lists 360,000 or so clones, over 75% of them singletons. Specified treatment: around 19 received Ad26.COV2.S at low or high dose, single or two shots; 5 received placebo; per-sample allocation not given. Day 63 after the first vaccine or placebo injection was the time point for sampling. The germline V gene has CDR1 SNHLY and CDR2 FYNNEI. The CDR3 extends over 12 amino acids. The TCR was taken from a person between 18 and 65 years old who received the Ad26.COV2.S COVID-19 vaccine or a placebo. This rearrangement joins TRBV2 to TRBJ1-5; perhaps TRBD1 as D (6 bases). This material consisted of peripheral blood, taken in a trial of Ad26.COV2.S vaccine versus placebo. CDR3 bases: TGTGGATCGGGGGCTACATATCAGCCCCAGCATTTT. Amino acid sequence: CGSGATYQPQHF.